These 3 T cell receptor beta chains share one sample of origin, sequenced in a study of blood T cell repertoires in COVID-19. Repertoires were generated with immunoSEQ multiplex PCR, while TCRdb's copy carries only in-frame clones and drops some. The sample lists about 260,000 clones; around 87% were seen once. Sequenced material: peripheral blood. The receptors come from a woman aged 40 to 50 who had recovered from COVID-19.

The genes are TRBV19 and TRBJ2-1; D unclear. The CDR3 has 12 residues. The V end was cut by 5 bases, the J end by 6 bases, with 8 bases between. Germline values: CDR1 LNHDA, CDR2 SQIVND (reference sequence). The DNA of the CDR3 is TGTGCCAGTAGTCCCTGGGCCAATGAGCAGTTCTTC. Protein product: CASSPWANEQFF.

This chain uses TRBV21-1 with TRBJ1-1; TRBD1, as called in the table, went unchecked against the DNA. TRBV21-1 is a pseudogene. The CDR3 contains 13 residues. The CDR3 sequence: CASPEGQPFEAFF. The CDR3, as DNA: TGTGCCAGCCCCGAAGGACAACCCTTCGAAGCTTTCTTT.

The rearrangement links TRBV7-9 to TRBJ1-6, with 7 positions matching TRBD1. Trimming removed 7 bases from V and 7 bases from J; junction bases left unmatched: 10. CDR1 SEHNR and CDR2 FQNEAQ come from the germline V gene (reference sequence). The CDR3 covers 15 residues. The DNA for the CDR3 is TGTGCCAGCAACCCATGGACAGGTGGGAATTCACCCCTCCACTTT. Its translation: CASNPWTGGNSPLHF.